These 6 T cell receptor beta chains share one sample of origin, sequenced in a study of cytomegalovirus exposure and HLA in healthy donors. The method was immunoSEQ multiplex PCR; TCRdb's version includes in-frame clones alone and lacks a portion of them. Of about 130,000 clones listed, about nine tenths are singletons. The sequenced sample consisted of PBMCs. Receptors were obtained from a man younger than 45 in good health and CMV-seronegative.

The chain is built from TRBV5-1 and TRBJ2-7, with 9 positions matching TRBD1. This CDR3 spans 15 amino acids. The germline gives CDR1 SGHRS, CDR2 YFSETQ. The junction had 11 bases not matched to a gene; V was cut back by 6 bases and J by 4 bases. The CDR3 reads CASTTGTGSGYEQYF. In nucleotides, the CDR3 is TGCGCCAGCACTACCGGGACAGGGTCTGGATACGAGCAGTACTTC.

The CDR3 nucleotides are TGTGCCAGCAGCTTAACGGTTAAGGGGGCTGCGACTGAAGCTTTCTTT. Encoded protein: CASSLTVKGAATEAFF. The chain uses TRBV11-2 and TRBJ1-1; 7 bases line up with TRBD1. This CDR3 is built from 16 residues. CDR1 and CDR2 (germline): SGHAT, FQNNGV. The V and J ends lost 2 bases and 5 bases, in that order; junction bases with no gene match: 11.

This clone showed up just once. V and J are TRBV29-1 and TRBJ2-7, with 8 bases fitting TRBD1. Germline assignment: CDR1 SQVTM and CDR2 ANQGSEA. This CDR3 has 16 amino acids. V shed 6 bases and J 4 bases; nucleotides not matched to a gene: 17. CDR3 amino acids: CSVGNGQGVLGYEQYF. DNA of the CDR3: TGCAGCGTCGGAAATGGACAGGGCGTCTTGGGGTACGAGCAGTACTTC.

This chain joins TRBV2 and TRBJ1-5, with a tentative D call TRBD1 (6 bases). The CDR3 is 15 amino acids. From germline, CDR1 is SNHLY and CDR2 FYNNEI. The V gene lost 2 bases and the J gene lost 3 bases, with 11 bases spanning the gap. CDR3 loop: CASSERTVTNQPQHF. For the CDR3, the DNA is TGTGCCAGCAGTGAACGGACAGTTACCAATCAGCCCCAGCATTTT.

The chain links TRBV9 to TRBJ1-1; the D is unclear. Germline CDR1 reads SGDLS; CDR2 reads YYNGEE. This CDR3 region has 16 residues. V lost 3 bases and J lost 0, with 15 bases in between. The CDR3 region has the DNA TGTGCCAGCAGCGGAGCGACGGGAGGGCTGAACACTGAAGCTTTCTTT. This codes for CASSGATGGLNTEAFF.

CDR3 nucleotides: TGTGCCAGCAGCGATCAGGGGACCAATCAGCCCCAGCATTTT. Its protein product is CASSDQGTNQPQHF. The rearrangement joins TRBV7-9 to TRBJ1-5, with a possible D match to TRBD1 (6 bases). V shed 5 bases and J shed 3 bases, with 11 bases lying between them. Germline CDR1 and CDR2: SEHNR and FQNEAQ (reference sequence). The CDR3 sequence is 14 residues long.